This T cell receptor (beta chain) derives from a study of blood T cell repertoires in COVID-19. Study background: Researchers got acute and convalescent COVID-19 samples from the United States, Italy and Spain.

Source study methods: Reference gene primers were amplified, and this amplification served to estimate nucleated cell counts. Produced via immunoSEQ multiplex PCR; TCRdb's table is partial and in-frame only. V and J calls and clone size are copied from that table; D and trimming were computed from the DNA. The sample consists of about 120,000 clones, roughly four fifths of them appearing once. Between the trimmed V and J ends, which lost 7 bases and 2 bases, there was a span of 11 bases. Per germline, CDR1 SNHLY and CDR2 FYNNEI. The CDR3 has 13 residues. Specimen: peripheral blood. This chain joins TRBV2 and TRBJ1-1, with a possible D match to TRBD1 (5 bases). The TCR comes from a woman aged 45-65 years with acute or convalescent COVID-19. In nucleotides, the CDR3 is TGTGCCAGCATGGAGGGGTCCAACACTGAAGCTTTCTTT. It specifies CASMEGSNTEAFF.